These 7 T cell receptor beta chains were all obtained from the same sample, sequenced in a study of regulatory T cells in long-lasting Graves disease (dated by TCRdb to about 2021). Library construction relied on multiplex PCR. Sequencing was carried out with an Illumina HiSeq 4000. To build TCR beta libraries, CDR3 regions were amplified by Arm-PCR using iRepertoire HTBI primers. TCRdb trimmed public reads at Q25 via fastp, called clones via MiXCR and kept in-frame beta chains. Identical CDR3 proteins give one entry, which carries the most common genes and DNA. The sample table records fewer than 650,000 distinct CDR3 sequences; 15% to 20% of these occur just once. The ten most abundant clones make up more than 10% of the sample. The time point label, read with the paper, signifies: newly diagnosed GD, antithyroid drugs for less than 3 months. RNA was extracted from PBMCs in TRIzol for both TCR sequencing and RNA sequencing.

These same records also appear under a second study, on T cells in Graves' hyperthyroidism and ophthalmopathy.

Source: peripheral blood mononuclear cells (PBMCs), taken at new diagnosis, from a patient treated with antithyroid drugs. All receptors come from a man aged 18 to 35 with Graves disease. Donor details come from another sample of the same person, matched by shared clones.

This clonotype was counted at least ten times. The chain combines TRBV28 with TRBJ2-7; TRBD2 is a possible D gene (6 bases). This CDR3 is built from 14 residues. Trimming took 6 bases from V and 4 from J, leaving 16 bases between them. Germline CDR1 is MDHEN and CDR2 is SYDVKM. CDR3 loop: CASSPGTEQYEQYF. The DNA for the CDR3 is TGTGCCAGCAGCCCCGGGACTGAGCAATACGAGCAGTACTTC.

This clonotype came up many times. The V and J genes are TRBV7-9 and TRBJ2-1; 11 bases are shared with TRBD2. The CDR3 is 16 residues long. J gave up 4 bases and V 3 bases, and 5 bases lay outside the gene matches. Germline values: CDR1 SEHNR, CDR2 FQNEAQ (reference sequence). The CDR3 protein is CASSFPGLAAYNEQFF. CDR3 nucleotides: TGTGCCAGCAGCTTCCCGGGACTAGCGGCATACAATGAGCAGTTCTTC.

This sequence joins TRBV28 and TRBJ2-3, with D perhaps TRBD1 or TRBD2 (5 bases each). The CDR3 has 15 amino acids. The V end lost 6 bases, the J end lost 3 bases, and 16 bases lay between the germline ends. From germline, CDR1 is MDHEN and CDR2 SYDVKM. The CDR3 spells CASRNEGRVTDTQYF. The CDR3 DNA sequence: TGTGCCAGCAGGAATGAGGGCAGGGTTACAGATACGCAGTATTTT.

This clonotype has at least ten counts. The V call is TRBV28, the J call TRBJ2-1, with D perhaps assigned TRBD1 or TRBD2 (5 bases each). The V end lost 4 bases, the J end lost 2 bases, and 15 bases lay between the germline ends. Germline CDR1 MDHEN, CDR2 SYDVKM. The CDR3 loop spans 16 amino acids. CDR3 sequence reads: CASSSRVGEAYNEQFF. In nucleotides, the CDR3 is TGTGCCAGCAGTTCCAGGGTCGGGGAAGCCTACAATGAGCAGTTCTTC.

This sequence joins TRBV30 and TRBJ2-6; the D gene is possibly TRBD1 (6 bases). Looked up from germline, CDR1 is GTSNPN and CDR2 is SVGIG (reference sequence). V was pared by 8 bases and J by 0 bases, with 8 bases between. The CDR3 contains 13 residues. The CDR3 nucleotides are TGTGCCCGGACAGACTCTGGGGCCAACGTCCTGACTTTC. The encoded protein is CARTDSGANVLTF.

J is TRBJ1-5 and V is TRBV19; perhaps TRBD1 as D (6 bases). Germline V CDR1 and CDR2: LNHDA, SQIVND (reference sequence). The V end lost 3 bases, the J end lost 6 bases, and 18 bases lay between the germline ends. This CDR3 is 16 amino acids long. The CDR3 region is CASSIGPQGRTQPQHF. As DNA, the CDR3 is TGTGCCAGTAGTATCGGCCCACAGGGCCGGACTCAGCCCCAGCATTTT.

This clonotype has at least ten counts. V usage is TRBV30 and J usage is TRBJ1-5; 9 bases are shared with TRBD1. The CDR3 sequence is 14 residues long. Germline assignment: CDR1 GTSNPN and CDR2 SVGIG (reference sequence). The ends lost 7 bases at V and 7 bases at J; junction bases unmatched: 11. The CDR3 sequence is CAYTGTGFKQPQHF. CDR3 coding DNA: TGTGCCTACACCGGGACAGGGTTCAAGCAGCCCCAGCATTTT.